Below, 21 T cell receptor beta chains from the same sample are listed, as sequenced in a study of vaccination and CD4 T cells after COVID-19. Treatment meaning: roughly ten-day PBMC culture with coronavirus spike peptide pools or control peptides (ViraFEST assay). These receptors' targets are unknown. Sequencing of cultured CD4+ T cell DNA used the Oncomine TCR Beta short-read assay. TCRdb re-called the PCR reads with MiXCR, one entry per CDR3 protein. The table shows more than 13,000 distinct CDR3 sequences, with about 50% occurring only once. The input for sequencing was CD4+ T cells from blood, cultured in vitro, taken before SARS-CoV-2 vaccination. The receptors stem from a human donor who had recovered from COVID-19.

The chain employs TRBV7-8 and TRBJ1-1; tentative D call: TRBD1 (6 bases). The CDR3 covers 20 residues. The V end was cut by 5 bases, the J end by 1 base, with 29 bases between. Germline V lookup: CDR1 SGHVS, CDR2 FQNEAQ. In DNA, the CDR3 is TGTGCCAGCAGCCCGGAGCCTTGGACTCAAACGGGACATCCGAACACTGAAGCTTTCTTT. This codes for CASSPEPWTQTGHPNTEAFF. Drawing the rest from reference TRBV7-8 and TRBJ1-1, the complete variable domain is GAGVSQSPRYKVAKRGQDVALRCDPISGHVSLFWYQQALGQGPEFLTYFQNEAQLDKSGLPSDRFFAERPEGSVSTLKIQRTQQEDSAVYLCASSPEPWTQTGHPNTEAFFGQGTRLTVV.

The gene calls are TRBV25-1 and TRBJ2-7; no clear D. Germline CDR1 reads MGHDK; CDR2 reads SYGVNS. The ends were cut back, 6 bases at V and 2 bases at J, with 17 bases in the middle. The CDR3 covers 15 residues. CDR3 amino acids: CASRETGAFTYEQYF. CDR3 DNA sequence: TGTGCCAGCAGGGAAACCGGAGCGTTTACCTACGAGCAGTACTTC.

The CDR3 here is CASSLIRDSQETQYF. CDR3 nucleotide sequence: TGTGCCAGCAGCTTAATCCGGGACAGCCAAGAGACCCAGTACTTC. The V and J genes are TRBV11-2 and TRBJ2-5; 7 bases are a match to TRBD1. Germline-derived CDR1 and CDR2 are SGHAT and FQNNGV. V was clipped by 2 bases and J by 1 base; unmatched bases: 4. The CDR3 runs 15 residues.

This clonotype counts as medium-sized. The CDR3 sequence is CASSLLVNNEQFF. The CDR3 bases are TGTGCCAGCAGCTTACTAGTTAACAATGAGCAGTTCTTC. The chain combines TRBV7-9 with TRBJ2-1; unclear D gene. CDR3 length: 13 residues. Trimming shortened V by 2 bases and J by 5 bases, and 7 bases separated the two germline ends. CDR1 is SEHNR, CDR2 FQNEAQ, per germline (reference sequence).

The V and J genes are TRBV7-8 and TRBJ2-7; D unresolved. The CDR3 spans 16 residues. Trimming shortened V by 4 bases and J by 4 bases, and 20 bases separated the two germline ends. Germline V lookup: CDR1 SGHVS, CDR2 FQNEAQ. As DNA, the CDR3 is TGTGCCAGCAGCTCTGGGTCGCCTGCGGACCGATACGAGCAGTACTTC. Protein product: CASSSGSPADRYEQYF.

The chain links TRBV4-2 to TRBJ2-5; 9 nucleotides match TRBD2. Trimming took 2 bases from V and 4 from J; bases not matched to a gene: 8. Germline-derived CDR1 and CDR2 are LGHNA and YNFKEQ. This CDR3 has 16 amino acids. The CDR3 bases are TGTGCCAGCAGCCAACAAGCGGGAGGTTATGGAGAGACCCAGTACTTC. Protein: CASSQQAGGYGETQYF.

The chain carries TRBV5-1 and TRBJ1-2; D ambiguous. The CDR3 is 14 residues long. The ends were cut back, 0 bases at V and 4 bases at J, with 10 bases in the middle. Per germline, CDR1 SGHRS and CDR2 YFSETQ. CDR3 amino acids: CASSLGGDSYGYTF. The CDR3 bases are TGCGCCAGCAGCTTGGGTGGGGATTCCTATGGCTACACCTTC.

This rearrangement joins TRBV20-1 to TRBJ2-1; 13 bases align to TRBD2. Germline lookup yields CDR1 DFQATT and CDR2 SNEGSKA (reference sequence). Trimming cost V 3 bases and J 0 bases; bases outside gene matches: 2. This CDR3 spans 16 amino acids. DNA for the CDR3: TGCAGTGCTAGGGGGACTAGCGGGGCCTCCTACAATGAGCAGTTCTTC. As protein: CSARGTSGASYNEQFF.

The chain is built from TRBV19 and TRBJ1-5; 7 bases line up with TRBD1. The CDR3 loop spans 14 amino acids. V was pared by 5 bases and J by 5 bases, with 6 bases of the junction left unmatched. The germline V gene encodes CDR1 LNHDA and CDR2 SQIVND (reference sequence). CDR3 residues: CASSPPDRDQPQHF. The CDR3 DNA reads TGTGCCAGTAGTCCGCCTGACAGGGATCAGCCCCAGCATTTT.

The chain couples TRBV7-2 to TRBJ2-3; 8 bases map to TRBD2. With V trimmed by 4 bases and J by 3 bases, 9 bases remained unmatched. The CDR3 totals 16 residues. Germline-derived CDR1 and CDR2 are SGHTA and FQGNSA. The CDR3 loop reads CASSSRREARTDTQYF. The DNA for the CDR3 is TGTGCCAGCAGCTCGAGGCGGGAGGCCCGGACAGATACGCAGTATTTT.

This chain links TRBV20-1 with TRBJ2-7, with 11 bases matching TRBD2. This CDR3 has 14 residues. Germline CDR1 DFQATT, CDR2 SNEGSKA (reference sequence). Unmatched junction bases numbered 7, after V lost 6 bases and J lost 3 bases. The CDR3 nucleotides are TGCAGTGCCGATAGCGGGGGGGATCGCTACGAGCAGTACTTC. It yields the protein CSADSGGDRYEQYF.

The chain couples TRBV27 to TRBJ1-2, with a weak D call TRBD1 (5 bases). CDR3 size: 13 residues. Germline CDR1 reads MNHEY; CDR2 reads SMNVEV (reference sequence). V was clipped by 2 bases and J by 6 bases, with 10 bases between them. CDR3 residues: CASSLKGLNGYTF. CDR3 DNA sequence: TGTGCCAGCAGTTTAAAGGGGCTAAATGGCTACACCTTC.

The rearrangement joins TRBV7-9 to TRBJ1-1; D not certain. Germline V gives CDR1 SEHNR, CDR2 FQNEAQ (reference sequence). The V gene lost 6 bases and the J gene lost 7 bases, with 18 bases spanning the gap. There are 14 residues in the CDR3. CDR3 nucleotides: TGTGCCAGCAGTTTTGAGGGTCGGCTTGGTGAAGCTTTCTTT. It codes for CASSFEGRLGEAFF.

The chain recombines TRBV2 with TRBJ2-2; a possible D gene is TRBD1 (5 bases). Trimming removed 6 bases at V and 1 base at J, with 9 bases between. The CDR3 has 14 residues. CDR1 and CDR2 from the germline V gene are SNHLY and FYNNEI. The CDR3 DNA is TGTGCCAGCAGAACAGGACAGAACACCGGGGAGCTGTTTTTT. This translates into CASRTGQNTGELFF.

The chain employs TRBV11-2 and TRBJ1-6; D not resolved. The germline V and J ends were trimmed by 5 bases and 7 bases, with 12 bases remaining between them. The CDR3 has 14 amino acids. Germline V gene data show CDR1 as SGHAT and CDR2 as FQNNGV. The CDR3 bases are TGTGCCAGCAGCGCGCGGCGGGTCAATTCACCCCTCCACTTT. Protein product: CASSARRVNSPLHF.

Within the sample, this clonotype is medium-sized. The rearrangement uses TRBV12-3 or TRBV12-4 and TRBJ2-7, with TRBD2 matching over 11 bases. Trimming took 3 bases from V and 0 from J; bases not matched to a gene: 1. This CDR3 has 15 residues. In DNA form, the CDR3 reads TGTGCCAGCAGTTTGGGACTAGCGGTCTCCTACGAGCAGTACTTC. It codes for CASSLGLAVSYEQYF.

This clonotype was seen a few times. This chain uses TRBV7-6 with TRBJ1-2; 8 nucleotides line up with TRBD1. Germline V gene sequence: CDR1 SGHVS, CDR2 FNYEAQ. The trim removed 5 bases at V and 8 bases at J, leaving 13 bases unmatched. The CDR3 is 15 residues long. The chain's CDR3 is CASSPLSGTGPGYTF. The CDR3 region has the DNA TGTGCCAGCAGCCCCTTATCCGGGACAGGTCCCGGCTACACCTTC. Looking up the rest from reference TRBV7-6 and TRBJ1-2 gives the full variable domain: GAGVSQSPRYKVTKRGQDVALRCDPISGHVSLYWYRQALGQGPEFLTYFNYEAQQDKSGLPNDRFSAERPEGSISTLTIQRTEQRDSAMYRCASSPLSGTGPGYTFGSGTRLTVV.

The chain uses TRBV6-5 and TRBJ1-1, with a possible D match to TRBD1 (6 bases). Germline CDR1 MNHEY, CDR2 SVGAGI. V was shortened by 4 bases and J by 0 bases, with 12 bases between the two germline ends. The CDR3 is 15 residues long. The CDR3 region is CASSSWDNLNTEAFF. The DNA for the CDR3 is TGTGCCAGCAGTTCCTGGGACAACCTGAACACTGAAGCTTTCTTT.

V usage is TRBV6-1 and J usage is TRBJ1-5; no definite D call. The CDR3 runs 11 residues. Trimming removed 10 bases from V and 0 bases from J, with 4 bases in between. Germline V gene sequence: CDR1 MNHNS, CDR2 SASEGT. The CDR3 DNA sequence: TGTGCCACGGCTAGCAATCAGCCCCAGCATTTT. It specifies CATASNQPQHF.

V usage is TRBV6-2 or TRBV6-3 and J usage is TRBJ1-2; D is undetermined. There are 15 residues in the CDR3. The germline gives CDR1 MNHEY, CDR2 SVGEGT. V lost 2 bases to trimming and J lost 8 bases, with 18 bases between them. The CDR3 is CASSYKLSYWEGYTF. The CDR3 DNA reads TGTGCCAGCAGTTACAAGTTGTCCTACTGGGAGGGCTACACCTTC.

V gene TRBV19 combines with J gene TRBJ1-5; the match to TRBD1 covers 7 bases. V dropped 8 bases and J dropped 4; count of bases not matched to a gene: 5. CDR3 size: 13 residues. CDR1 and CDR2 from the germline V gene are LNHDA and SQIVND (reference sequence). CDR3 in amino acids: CASDRARNQPQHF. The CDR3 nucleotides are TGTGCCAGTGACAGGGCCAGGAATCAGCCCCAGCATTTT. Based on the CDR3 plus reference TRBV19 and TRBJ1-5, the full variable domain is DGGITQSPKYLFRKEGQNVTLSCEQNLNHDAMYWYRQDPGQGLRLIYYSQIVNDFQKGDIAEGYSVSREKKESFPLTVTSAQKNPTAFYLCASDRARNQPQHFGDGTRLSIL.